In this sample, the clone carrying this T cell receptor beta chain turned up many times. The antigen remains undetermined. Alpha and beta libraries were amplified separately from the second PCR onward. The sample comes from a study of naive and memory T cell subsets. Study-wide points: A few larger clonotypes appeared in naive repertoires, especially CD8, possibly memory cells re-expressing CD45RA.

Two oligonucleotides, mixed equimolar, formed the beta constant-region primer covering TRBC1 and TRBC2. Nested alpha and beta constant-region primers with the SP2 primer drove four PCR rounds on ligated cDNA. TCRdb reprocessed the UMI-ligation and nested PCR reads via MiXCR and lists one record per CDR3 protein. The table shows about 150,000 distinct CDR3 sequences, with about 20% occurring only once. The TCR was taken from a human donor in good health. The sequenced sample consisted of naive CD4+ T cells from blood.

The CDR3 nucleotides are TGTGCCAGCAGCTCTCAGGCGGGGCAGCTCTACGAGCAGTACTTC. Encoded protein: CASSSQAGQLYEQYF. V and J are TRBV9 and TRBJ2-7, with D possibly TRBD2 on 6 matching bases. Germline CDR1 and CDR2: SGDLS and YYNGEE. The CDR3 length is 15 residues. Trimming took 4 bases from V and 3 from J, leaving 17 bases between them.